This passage covers 28 T cell receptor beta chains from one sample sequenced in a study of CD8 T cells in Susac syndrome. An input of roughly 0.5 to 1 ug of RNA was subjected to reverse transcription using random hexamers. TCRdb used MiXCR to reprocess the immunoSEQ multiplex PCR reads, holding one entry per CDR3 protein. The sample gives 150,000 or so distinct CDR3 sequences, 94% of which show up once; about 0.094% is in the top ten. The sequencing input was CD4+ T cells from PBMCs. Receptors were obtained from a human donor with multiple sclerosis.

V is TRBV19 and J is TRBJ1-2; D is undetermined. The V end lost 5 bases, the J end lost 4 bases, and 20 bases lay between the germline ends. This CDR3 comprises 16 residues. The germline gives CDR1 LNHDA, CDR2 SQIVND (reference sequence). CDR3: CASSDLHRGVSYGYTF. CDR3 coding DNA: TGTGCCAGTAGTGACCTCCATCGTGGCGTCAGCTATGGCTACACCTTC.

This chain uses TRBV3-1 with TRBJ1-3; 9 bases fit TRBD1. Trimming at V came to 1 base and at J to 6 bases, leaving 4 bases not matched to a gene. Germline CDR1 LGHDT, CDR2 YNNKEL (reference sequence). There are 15 residues in the CDR3. CDR3 nucleotides: TGTGCCAGCAGCCAAGGGACAGGGGAGGCAAACACCATATATTTT. Its protein is CASSQGTGEANTIYF.

V and J are TRBV25-1 and TRBJ2-3; the D gene is possibly TRBD2 (6 bases). Germline V CDR1 and CDR2: MGHDK, SYGVNS. Trimming stripped 1 base from V and 7 bases from J, with 9 bases between. This CDR3 is built from 13 residues. The CDR3 DNA sequence: TGTGCCAGCAGTGAATGGGCGGGGAATACGCAGTATTTT. Protein product: CASSEWAGNTQYF.

This chain joins TRBV3-1 and TRBJ1-5; D might be TRBD1 (5 bases). Deletions cut 4 bases from V and 4 bases from J, with 14 bases between. Germline V gene lookup returns CDR1 LGHDT and CDR2 YNNKEL (reference sequence). The CDR3 is made up of 15 amino acids. The chain's CDR3 is CASSPTGHGNQPQHF. The CDR3 DNA is TGTGCCAGCAGCCCAACCGGACACGGGAATCAGCCCCAGCATTTT.

This clonotype was counted only a few times. V usage is TRBV19 and J usage is TRBJ2-7; weak D call: TRBD1 (6 bases). CDR1 and CDR2 (germline): LNHDA, SQIVND (reference sequence). V lost 5 bases and J 2 bases, leaving 13 bases between the germline ends. This CDR3 is built from 14 residues. The CDR3 region is CASSPLDSAYEQYF. The CDR3 DNA reads as TGTGCCAGTAGTCCCCTGGACAGCGCCTACGAGCAGTACTTC. The whole variable domain, remainder taken from reference TRBV19 and TRBJ2-7, is DGGITQSPKYLFRKEGQNVTLSCEQNLNHDAMYWYRQDPGQGLRLIYYSQIVNDFQKGDIAEGYSVSREKKESFPLTVTSAQKNPTAFYLCASSPLDSAYEQYFGPGTRLTVT.

The rearrangement links TRBV5-1 to TRBJ2-7, with D uncertain. The V gene lost 0 bases and the J gene lost 5 bases, with 3 bases spanning the gap. The germline V gene encodes CDR1 SGHRS and CDR2 YFSETQ. The CDR3 is 11 amino acids. CDR3: CASSLGDEQYF. CDR3 sequence (DNA): TGCGCCAGCAGCTTGGGAGACGAGCAGTACTTC.

CDR3 coding DNA: TGTGCCACCAGTGACGCCGTCCTAGCGCCCGGGGAGCTGTTTTTT. Residues: CATSDAVLAPGELFF. V and J are TRBV24-1 and TRBJ2-2; weak D call: TRBD2 (6 bases). This CDR3 contains 15 residues. The germline V gene has CDR1 KGHDR and CDR2 SFDVKD. Trimming cost V 4 bases and J 6 bases, with 14 bases left between them.

The J gene is TRBJ2-5, the V gene TRBV28, with TRBD2 matching over 7 bases. Trimming at V came to 10 bases and at J to 4 bases, leaving 6 bases not matched to a gene. The CDR3 runs 12 residues. In germline, CDR1 is MDHEN, CDR2 SYDVKM. CDR3: CATKLARETQYF. The CDR3 DNA follows: TGTGCCACAAAACTAGCGCGAGAGACCCAGTACTTC.

The chain is built from TRBV28 and TRBJ2-6, with TRBD1 matching over 7 bases. With 8 bases clipped from V and 0 bases from J, the junction kept 7 bases outside the gene matches. Germline V gene data show CDR1 as MDHEN and CDR2 as SYDVKM. This CDR3 contains 16 residues. CDR3 sequence reads: CASHRGINSGANVLTF. The DNA for the CDR3 is TGTGCCAGCCACAGGGGTATAAACTCTGGGGCCAACGTCCTGACTTTC.

The chain employs TRBV5-1 and TRBJ1-6; TRBD1 matches at 8 bases. The CDR3 has 13 residues. The germline gives CDR1 SGHRS, CDR2 YFSETQ. The V gene end was trimmed by 5 bases and the J gene end by 12 bases; junction bases not matched to a gene: 7. The CDR3 DNA follows: TGCGCCAGCAGGGCTACAGGGGGGAAACCCCTCCACTTT. This gives the protein CASRATGGKPLHF.

V is TRBV7-9 and J is TRBJ2-3, with D possibly matching TRBD2 (5 bases). Germline CDR1 reads SEHNR; CDR2 reads FQNEAQ (reference sequence). V was clipped by 8 bases and J by 3 bases, with 18 bases between them. This CDR3 has 15 residues. CDR3 residues: CASLPRGGGTDTQYF. The CDR3 DNA reads TGTGCCAGCCTCCCCCGGGGTGGCGGGACAGATACGCAGTATTTT.

The chain couples TRBV3-1 to TRBJ2-3; possibly TRBD2 for D (6 bases). Trimming stripped 4 bases from V and 3 bases from J, with 8 bases between. Looked up from germline, CDR1 is LGHDT and CDR2 is YNNKEL (reference sequence). This CDR3 region has 13 residues. The CDR3 nucleotides read TGTGCCAGCAGCCCCCGGGAGACAGATACGCAGTATTTT. It translates to CASSPRETDTQYF.

The chain carries TRBV14 and TRBJ2-2; D gene unclear. CDR3 length: 13 amino acids. Germline V gives CDR1 SGHDN, CDR2 FVKESK. Trimming stripped 2 bases from V and 7 bases from J, with 8 bases between. In nucleotides, the CDR3 is TGTGCCAGCAGCCAACCGGTCGGCGGGGAGCTGTTTTTT. Translating gives CASSQPVGGELFF.

The chain links TRBV4-1 to TRBJ1-5, with unresolved D. CDR1 MGHRA and CDR2 YSYEKL come from the germline V gene. With 2 bases removed from V and 7 bases from J, the gap between germline ends came to 12 bases. This CDR3 comprises 14 residues. The CDR3 loop is CASSQSGFGQPQHF. Written as DNA, the CDR3 is TGCGCCAGCAGCCAAAGTGGGTTTGGGCAGCCCCAGCATTTT.

The chain employs TRBV30 and TRBJ2-6, with D perhaps being TRBD1 or TRBD2 (5 bases each). The CDR3 totals 13 residues. The germline V gene has CDR1 GTSNPN and CDR2 SVGIG (reference sequence). This CDR3 reads CARGDSGANVLTF. CDR3 nucleotide sequence: TGTGCTCGAGGGGACTCTGGGGCCAACGTCCTGACTTTC.

This chain connects TRBV10-3 to TRBJ2-7; TRBD2 aligns across 7 bases. V lost 0 bases, J lost 3 bases, and 5 bases stayed unmatched. Germline V CDR1 and CDR2: ENHRY, SYGVKD. The length of the CDR3 is 15 residues. The chain's CDR3 is CAISESAGEGYEQYF. In nucleotides, the CDR3 is TGTGCCATCAGTGAGTCGGCGGGAGAGGGCTACGAGCAGTACTTC.

The chain is built from TRBV4-3 and TRBJ1-6; D possibly corresponds to TRBD1 (5 bases). The CDR3 length is 15 residues. V was shortened by 0 bases and J by 9 bases, with 12 bases between the two germline ends. CDR1 is LGHNA, CDR2 YSLEER, per germline. This CDR3 is CASSQEKGLGSPLHF. The CDR3 DNA reads TGCGCCAGCAGCCAAGAGAAGGGGCTCGGTTCACCCCTCCACTTT.

The chain has TRBV20-1 and TRBJ1-2; D ambiguous. CDR3 length equals 19 residues. The V gene's germline CDR1 is DFQATT and CDR2 SNEGSKA (reference sequence). V was cut by 0 bases and J by 4 bases, with 27 bases left in between. CDR3 bases: TGCAGTGCTAGAGATCCTGGCAGTTTATTGGGTCCGAATCTCTATGGCTACACCTTC. As protein: CSARDPGSLLGPNLYGYTF.

This chain uses TRBV20-1 with TRBJ1-5; maybe TRBD1 (5 bases). Germline V gene data show CDR1 as DFQATT and CDR2 as SNEGSKA (reference sequence). Between the trimmed V and J ends, which lost 4 bases and 3 bases, there was a span of 10 bases. This CDR3 has 13 residues. CDR3 sequence reads: CSATGRSNQPQHF. DNA of the CDR3: TGCAGTGCTACGGGACGGTCCAATCAGCCCCAGCATTTT.

The rearrangement links TRBV3-1 to TRBJ2-2, with TRBD2 matching over 10 bases. The V gene end was trimmed by 4 bases and the J gene end by 2 bases; junction bases not matched to a gene: 7. CDR3 size: 17 residues. The germline gives CDR1 LGHDT, CDR2 YNNKEL (reference sequence). The chain's CDR3 is CASSPWTSGGNTGELFF. The CDR3 DNA reads as TGTGCCAGCAGCCCTTGGACTAGCGGCGGAAACACCGGGGAGCTGTTTTTT.

This sequence joins TRBV28 and TRBJ2-1; D is undetermined. With 5 bases removed from V and 12 bases from J, the gap between germline ends came to 14 bases. The CDR3 covers 12 residues. Germline lookup yields CDR1 MDHEN and CDR2 SYDVKM. DNA of the CDR3: TGTGCCAGCAGTCCCCCGACCTCTGGGCAGTTCTTC. The encoded protein is CASSPPTSGQFF.

The gene calls are TRBV30 and TRBJ2-3; D gene unclear. The CDR3 has 12 amino acids. V gave up 4 bases and J gave up 2 bases, with 7 bases separating them. The germline gives CDR1 GTSNPN, CDR2 SVGIG (reference sequence). This CDR3 is CAWNLVTDTQYF. CDR3 DNA sequence: TGTGCCTGGAACCTCGTCACAGATACGCAGTATTTT.

The rearrangement links TRBV20-1 to TRBJ2-1, with D tentatively TRBD2 (5 bases). Germline V gene data show CDR1 as DFQATT and CDR2 as SNEGSKA (reference sequence). The CDR3 extends over 15 amino acids. The germline V and J ends were trimmed by 3 bases and 8 bases, with 20 bases remaining between them. The CDR3, as DNA: TGCAGTGCTAGCGCGGTGGAGCGGAAGGGTGATGAGCAGTTCTTC. Protein sequence: CSASAVERKGDEQFF.

This chain links TRBV7-9 with TRBJ2-1, with a weak D call TRBD1 (5 bases). Trimming took 6 bases from V and 7 from J, leaving 10 bases between them. The CDR3 has 12 residues. CDR1 is SEHNR, CDR2 FQNEAQ, per germline (reference sequence). The CDR3 coding sequence is TGTGCCAGCAGTCTTAGGGGAAATGAGCAGTTCTTC. Translating it yields CASSLRGNEQFF.

This clonotype came up once. This chain uses TRBV2 with TRBJ1-4; tentative D call: TRBD1 (5 bases). CDR1 and CDR2 (germline): SNHLY, FYNNEI. V lost 5 bases to trimming and J lost 8 bases, with 9 bases between them. The CDR3 runs to 12 residues. Written as DNA, the CDR3 is TGTGCCAGCAGTACCCGACAGGAAAAACTGTTTTTT. Its protein is CASSTRQEKLFF.

Written as DNA, the CDR3 is TGTGCCAGCAGCACGATTGTGGGACAGCCCCAGCATTTT. Its translation is CASSTIVGQPQHF. This chain connects TRBV12-3 or TRBV12-4 to TRBJ1-5; D gene unclear. The CDR3 spans 13 residues. V gave up 6 bases and J gave up 7 bases, with 13 bases separating them.

The V call is TRBV5-1, the J call TRBJ2-1; D gene unclear. The germline CDR1 and CDR2 sequences are SGHRS and YFSETQ. This CDR3 comprises 16 residues. Trimming removed 3 bases at V and 0 bases at J, with 13 bases between. The CDR3 loop is CASSSISRNSYNEQFF. CDR3 bases: TGCGCCAGCAGCTCGATTAGCCGAAACTCCTACAATGAGCAGTTCTTC.

The chain recombines TRBV29-1 with TRBJ2-1; D is perhaps TRBD1 or TRBD2 (5 bases each). CDR3 length: 9 residues. Germline V lookup: CDR1 SQVTM, CDR2 ANQGSEA. Trimming cost V 7 bases and J 12 bases, with 10 bases left between them. DNA for the CDR3: TGCAGCGCGGGGACGAGGCAGTTCTTC. As protein: CSAGTRQFF.